This T cell receptor beta chain was found in a study of shared clonotypes between healthy human individuals. The assay was immunoSEQ multiplex PCR, and TCRdb's table has in-frame clones only and misses some. Among around 440,000 clones listed, approximately 80% were seen once. With 5 bases removed from V and 3 bases from J, the gap between germline ends came to 19 bases. The CDR3 runs to 16 residues. The V gene's germline CDR1 is MDHEN and CDR2 SYDVKM. Sequencing was carried out using PBMCs. This sequence joins TRBV28 and TRBJ2-5; possibly TRBD1 for D (6 bases). The clonotype was recovered from a woman aged 40 to 50 in good health. Some clones in this sample may be carry-over from other donors' samples. CDR3 DNA: TGTGCCAGCAGTCCCTCCAGGGGCAGGGGAGAAGAGACCCAGTACTTC. Protein product: CASSPSRGRGEETQYF.